The TCR beta chain described here comes from a study of T cells in Graves' hyperthyroidism and ophthalmopathy. Study-wide background: Blood was drawn when the patient was first diagnosed and still untreated. The study, taken as a whole, reports: Also found in blood were most expanded thyroid clonotypes above 0.001.

Researchers amplified the TCR beta CDR3 regions from RNA transcripts. Carried out on the TCR CDR3, a first-round RT-PCR used the HTBI primer set. In TCRdb, the multiplex PCR reads were re-called with MiXCR into one record per CDR3 protein. Of hundreds of thousands of distinct CDR3 sequences listed, 15% are singletons. This clonotype was observed a handful of times. The antigen remains undetermined. With V trimmed by 7 bases and J by 3 bases, 5 bases remained unmatched. Germline values: CDR1 SQVTM, CDR2 ANQGSEA. The CDR3 totals 13 residues. Subjects aged 18 to 65 presented with newly diagnosed hyperthyroidism of less than 2 months' duration. The PBMCs were sourced from fresh peripheral blood (approximately 10 ml).

Input material: blood. The chain is built from TRBV29-1 and TRBJ2-7, with 11 bases that match TRBD2. This sequence originates from a woman under 40 with Graves' hyperthyroidism. CDR3 DNA: TGCAGCGCACTTACTAGCGGGGGCTACGAGCAGTACTTC. Translating gives CSALTSGGYEQYF.